The sequence of this T cell receptor beta chain was determined in a study of cytomegalovirus exposure and HLA in healthy donors. This clone came up a few times. The CDR3 has 15 residues. Trimming stripped 6 bases from V and 5 bases from J, with 18 bases between. In germline, CDR1 is MDHEN, CDR2 SYDVKM. In the PCR, 60 Vbeta and 13 Jbeta primers were used. Profiling relied on immunoSEQ multiplex PCR, and the TCRdb table lists in-frame clones only, not all of them. The sample lists about 43,000 clones, 51% seen once, with 6% in the top ten. Input material: PBMCs. The receptor comes from a man between 60 and 75 years old in good health and CMV-seronegative. The gene calls are TRBV28 and TRBJ2-3, with D maybe TRBD2 (7 bases). The CDR3 here is CASSLGGASGDTQYF. CDR3 DNA sequence: TGTGCCAGCAGCCTGGGGGGGGCCTCGGGAGATACGCAGTATTTT.